This passage covers 24 T cell receptor beta chains from one sample sequenced in a study of blood T cells in healthy people across ages. Together with a sample-barcoded 5' primer, a J-beta primer mix was included in a second PCR lasting about 6 to 11 cycles. TCRdb itself ran the 5' RACE reads through MiXCR, one entry per CDR3 protein. The table includes approximately 580,000 distinct CDR3 sequences, nearly 25% detected once. This sample also appeared in a second study, on T cells of mothers and their children.

Sequencing used blood. The receptors derive from a boy younger than 18 in good health.

This clonotype was seen only a few times. The chain couples TRBV18 to TRBJ2-1; D may be TRBD1 or TRBD2 (5 bases each). This CDR3 spans 11 amino acids. The V gene lost 8 bases and the J gene lost 9 bases, with 11 bases spanning the gap. CDR1 KGHSH and CDR2 LQKENI come from the germline V gene. CDR3 DNA sequence: TGTGCCAGCCCAACGGGGCTTGAGCAGTTCTTC. The encoded protein is CASPTGLEQFF.

The chain couples TRBV11-2 to TRBJ2-7, with D tentatively TRBD1 (6 bases). Germline assignment: CDR1 SGHAT and CDR2 FQNNGV. Trimming pared 7 bases from V and 0 bases from J, leaving 10 bases between. The CDR3 is made up of 13 amino acids. This chain's CDR3 is CASTKGHSYEQYF. The CDR3 nucleotides read TGTGCCAGCACCAAGGGACACTCCTACGAGCAGTACTTC.

This CDR3 reads CASSSGLAGAGETQYF. In nucleotides, the CDR3 is TGTGCCAGCAGCTCCGGACTAGCGGGAGCCGGTGAGACCCAGTACTTC. V usage is TRBV27 and J usage is TRBJ2-5; 13 bases match TRBD2. Germline values: CDR1 MNHEY, CDR2 SMNVEV (reference sequence). The CDR3 sequence is 16 residues long. The J segment lost 5 bases and the V segment lost 6 bases, leaving 9 bases of the junction unmatched.

This clonotype was found a few times. The chain recombines TRBV28 with TRBJ1-4, with 10 bases aligning to TRBD1. Germline assignment: CDR1 MDHEN and CDR2 SYDVKM. Losses at the gene ends were 7 bases for V and 8 bases for J; bases not matched to a gene: 7. The CDR3 covers 14 residues. The CDR3 loop reads CASTRTGGLEKLFF. CDR3 in DNA: TGTGCCAGCACCCGGACAGGGGGATTGGAAAAACTGTTTTTT.

The chain recombines TRBV20-1 with TRBJ2-4; D gene uncertain. Germline assignment: CDR1 DFQATT and CDR2 SNEGSKA (reference sequence). V gave up 0 bases and J gave up 3 bases, with 18 bases separating them. This CDR3 region has 17 residues. The chain's CDR3 is CSARDMGSSLGKNIQYF. In DNA form, the CDR3 reads TGCAGTGCTAGAGATATGGGTAGCAGTTTAGGCAAAAACATTCAGTACTTC.

This clonotype was found many times. The chain joins TRBV28 to TRBJ1-1, with D possibly matching TRBD1 (6 bases). The germline V gene encodes CDR1 MDHEN and CDR2 SYDVKM. The CDR3 runs 14 residues. V lost 9 bases to trimming and J lost 3 bases, with 17 bases between them. Here the CDR3 DNA reads TGTGCCAGTATCCTAAGGAGGGGGTACACTGAAGCTTTCTTT. Protein product: CASILRRGYTEAFF.

Written as DNA, the CDR3 is TGTGCCACCAGTGACGGACTAGCGGGAGGAGAGACCCAGTACTTC. Translation gives CATSDGLAGGETQYF. This rearrangement joins TRBV24-1 to TRBJ2-7; TRBD2 matches at 14 bases. The closer fit of TRBJ2-5 to the DNA end suggests the J call may be wrong. The CDR3 sequence is 15 residues long. Germline V gene sequence: CDR1 KGHDR, CDR2 SFDVKD.

This chain uses TRBV13 with TRBJ2-2; TRBD1 is a possible D gene (6 bases). The V and J ends lost 5 bases and 5 bases respectively, with 15 bases between them. The V gene's germline CDR1 is PRHDT and CDR2 FYEKMQ (reference sequence). The CDR3 spans 15 residues. Here the CDR3 reads CASSVNSRGTGELFF. The CDR3 nucleotides read TGTGCCAGCAGCGTAAACTCCAGGGGTACCGGGGAGCTGTTTTTT.

The table lists this clonotype with a few counts. The V call is TRBV15, the J call TRBJ2-5, with D possibly being TRBD2 (5 bases). V shed 1 base and J shed 2 bases, with 11 bases lying between them. There are 15 residues in the CDR3. Germline V gives CDR1 LNHNV, CDR2 YYDKDF (reference sequence). Written as DNA, the CDR3 is TGTGCCACCAGCAGAGCCCGGGGAGAGCAAGAGACCCAGTACTTC. The encoded protein is CATSRARGEQETQYF.

The chain links TRBV2 to TRBJ2-7, with TRBD1 as a possible D gene (5 bases). This CDR3 has 13 amino acids. Per germline, CDR1 SNHLY and CDR2 FYNNEI. V dropped 4 bases and J dropped 5 bases, with 12 bases sitting between them. The CDR3 region has the DNA TGTGCCAGCAGTGGAAGCAGGGCCCACGAGCAGTACTTC. Encoded protein: CASSGSRAHEQYF.

This clonotype was seen a handful of times. The rearrangement uses TRBV7-9 and TRBJ1-4; tentative D call: TRBD1 (5 bases). With 5 bases removed from V and 5 bases from J, the gap between germline ends came to 21 bases. The germline gives CDR1 SEHNR, CDR2 FQNEAQ (reference sequence). The CDR3 contains 17 residues. The CDR3 DNA follows: TGTGCCAGCAGCCCGAAGTCCTGGGGGACTCTCAATGAAAAACTGTTTTTT. Translated, it gives CASSPKSWGTLNEKLFF.

This chain links TRBV3-1 with TRBJ2-5; TRBD2 aligns across 9 bases. The CDR3 contains 13 residues. Losses at the gene ends were 0 bases for V and 12 bases for J; bases not matched to a gene: 5. The germline V gene has CDR1 LGHDT and CDR2 YNNKEL (reference sequence). The CDR3 region is CASSQDNLAGKYF. CDR3 in DNA: TGTGCCAGCAGCCAAGATAACCTAGCGGGAAAGTACTTC.

The rearrangement joins TRBV6-2 or TRBV6-3 to TRBJ2-5; a possible D gene is TRBD1 (7 bases). CDR1 is MNHEY and CDR2 is SVGEGT in the germline V gene. CDR3 length: 17 amino acids. Trimming removed 7 bases at V and 1 base at J, with 22 bases between. CDR3 residues: CASISGGLSDLQETQYF. DNA of the CDR3: TGTGCCAGCATTTCAGGGGGACTCTCGGATCTCCAAGAGACCCAGTACTTC.

This chain uses TRBV20-1 with TRBJ2-3; 7 bases match TRBD2. CDR1 is DFQATT, CDR2 SNEGSKA, per germline (reference sequence). V trimming: 1 base; J trimming: 2 bases; junction bases outside the gene matches: 6. The CDR3 runs 15 residues. CDR3 nucleotide sequence: TGCAGTGCTAGAGGAGCTAGCGGCTACACAGATACGCAGTATTTT. It codes for CSARGASGYTDTQYF.

V usage is TRBV7-9 and J usage is TRBJ2-7; D is undetermined. CDR3 length equals 13 residues. Trimming took off 5 bases at V and 1 base at J, with 9 bases between the two ends. Germline V gene data show CDR1 as SEHNR and CDR2 as FQNEAQ (reference sequence). This chain's CDR3 is CASSVTLSYEQYF. CDR3 nucleotides: TGTGCCAGCAGCGTGACACTTTCCTACGAGCAGTACTTC.

The chain recombines TRBV9 with TRBJ2-5, with 9 nucleotides matching TRBD2. The tail of the sequence fits TRBJ2-1 better, so the J call may be wrong. This CDR3 is 15 amino acids long. Germline-derived CDR1 and CDR2 are SGDLS and YYNGEE. The CDR3 nucleotides are TGTGCCAGCAGCCTCGCGGGACTAGCCAACAATGAGCAGTTCTTC. Amino acid sequence: CASSLAGLANNEQFF.

The chain combines TRBV20-1 with TRBJ1-4; 7 nucleotides agree with TRBD1. CDR3 length: 14 residues. The germline gives CDR1 DFQATT, CDR2 SNEGSKA (reference sequence). The J segment lost 0 bases and the V segment lost 7 bases, leaving 5 bases of the junction unmatched. Written as DNA, the CDR3 is TGCAGTGTCGCTACAGGGGCAACTAATGAAAAACTGTTTTTT. Residues: CSVATGATNEKLFF.

This clonotype came up a few times. The V gene is TRBV27, the J gene TRBJ2-7; 8 positions match TRBD2. CDR1 and CDR2 (germline): MNHEY, SMNVEV (reference sequence). V dropped 1 base and J dropped 5; count of bases not matched to a gene: 4. The CDR3 length is 14 residues. The CDR3 sequence: CASSLWGTSNEQYF. The CDR3 coding sequence is TGTGCCAGCAGTTTATGGGGGACTAGTAACGAGCAGTACTTC.

This clonotype has more than one count but fewer than ten. The rearrangement joins TRBV7-8 to TRBJ1-5, with 7 bases fitting TRBD1. This CDR3 contains 14 residues. CDR1 and CDR2 from the germline V gene are SGHVS and FQNEAQ. V shed 2 bases and J 6 bases; nucleotides not matched to a gene: 4. In DNA form, the CDR3 reads TGTGCCAGCAGCTTAACAGGGGCGGGTCAGCCCCAGCATTTT. It specifies CASSLTGAGQPQHF.

The sample holds many counts of this clonotype. The gene calls are TRBV3-1 and TRBJ2-7; 7 positions agree with TRBD1. The CDR3 has 14 residues. CDR1 LGHDT and CDR2 YNNKEL come from the germline V gene (reference sequence). V was pared by 3 bases and J by 3 bases, with 5 bases of the junction left unmatched. The CDR3 region has the DNA TGTGCCAGCAGCCACGACAGGGTGGGCTACGAGCAGTACTTC. It yields the protein CASSHDRVGYEQYF.

The V and J genes are TRBV6-5 and TRBJ2-4; D may match TRBD1 or TRBD2 (5 bases each). In germline, CDR1 is MNHEY, CDR2 SVGAGI. This CDR3 region has 13 residues. Trimming took off 2 bases at V and 6 bases at J, with 8 bases between the two ends. The CDR3 nucleotides read TGTGCCAGCAGTTACAGGGACGGAAACATTCAGTACTTC. This encodes CASSYRDGNIQYF.

The V and J genes are TRBV5-4 and TRBJ2-7; D uncertain. Germline loops: CDR1 SGHNT, CDR2 YYREEE (reference sequence). Between the trimmed V and J ends, which lost 4 bases and 6 bases, there was a span of 11 bases. The CDR3 is 12 residues long. The DNA for the CDR3 is TGTGCCAGCAGCCTCCAGACTGGCGAGCAGTACTTC. Its translation: CASSLQTGEQYF.

Comments on this clonotype: The CDR3 does not end in the conserved phenylalanine or tryptophan, so this is likely a read error. V usage is TRBV6-6 and J usage is TRBJ2-4; 10 bases line up with TRBD1. After removal of 6 bases from V and 5 bases from J, the junction contained 7 bases not matched to a gene. There are 15 residues in the CDR3. CDR1 is MNHNY and CDR2 is SVGAGI in the germline V gene (reference sequence). The CDR3 reads CASRGTGEGENIQYL. CDR3 coding DNA: TGTGCCAGCAGGGGGACAGGGGAAGGCGAAAACATTCAGTACCTC.

V usage is TRBV20-1 and J usage is TRBJ2-7; 9 bases map to TRBD2. This CDR3 region has 13 residues. Germline V CDR1 and CDR2: DFQATT, SNEGSKA (reference sequence). After removal of 6 bases from V and 0 bases from J, the junction contained 3 bases not matched to a gene. The chain's CDR3 is CSAFSGSSYEQYF. In nucleotides, the CDR3 is TGCAGTGCCTTTAGCGGGAGCTCCTACGAGCAGTACTTC.